This entry concerns a single T cell receptor (beta chain). The antigen remains unidentified. These data come from a study of vaccination effects on CD4 cells after COVID-19. The assay was immunoSEQ multiplex PCR, and TCRdb's table has in-frame clones only and misses some. The repertoire holds around 30,000 clones, with about 75% as singletons. CDR3 length equals 13 residues. The V and J ends lost 8 bases and 0 bases respectively, with 11 bases between them. Germline V gene data show CDR1 as MNHEY and CDR2 as SVGAGI. Ahead of sequencing, the ViraFEST assay grew antigen-specific CD4+ T cells using viral peptide pools. Culturing for around ten days preceded CD4+ T cell isolation. The person's infection with SARS-CoV-2, confirmed by PCR, took place between March and December 2020. Each culture had half its medium swapped for IL-2 medium on days 3 and 7.

Sample: CD4+ T cells from PBMCs cultured with SARS-CoV-2 spike peptides, taken before COVID-19 vaccination. The gene calls are TRBV6-5 and TRBJ2-7; D gene uncertain. This TCR came from a human donor who had a prior SARS-CoV-2 infection. The CDR3 sequence is CASRLSSSYEQYF. Written as DNA, the CDR3 is TGTGCCAGCCGACTGTCAAGCTCCTACGAGCAGTACTTC.